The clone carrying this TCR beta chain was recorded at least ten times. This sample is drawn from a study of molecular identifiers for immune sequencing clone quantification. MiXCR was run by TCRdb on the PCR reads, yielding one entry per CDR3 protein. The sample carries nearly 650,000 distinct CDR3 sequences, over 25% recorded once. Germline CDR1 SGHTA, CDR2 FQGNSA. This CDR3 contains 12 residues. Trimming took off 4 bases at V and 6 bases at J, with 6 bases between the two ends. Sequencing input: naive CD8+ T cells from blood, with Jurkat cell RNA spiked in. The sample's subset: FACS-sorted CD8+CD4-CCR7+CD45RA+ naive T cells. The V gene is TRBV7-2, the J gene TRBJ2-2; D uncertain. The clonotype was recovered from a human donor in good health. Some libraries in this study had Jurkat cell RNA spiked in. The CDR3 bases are TGTGCCAGCAGCTCAGGTGCCGGGGAGCTGTTTTTT. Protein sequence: CASSSGAGELFF.